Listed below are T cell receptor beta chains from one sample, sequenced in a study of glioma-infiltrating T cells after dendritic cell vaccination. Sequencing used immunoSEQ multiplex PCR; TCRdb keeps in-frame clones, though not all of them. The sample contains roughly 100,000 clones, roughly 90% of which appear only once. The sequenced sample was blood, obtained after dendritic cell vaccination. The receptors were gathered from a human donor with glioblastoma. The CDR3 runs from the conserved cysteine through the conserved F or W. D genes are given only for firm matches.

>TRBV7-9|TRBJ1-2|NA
CASSPPTENYGYTF
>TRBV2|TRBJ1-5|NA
CASSDIRGGGQPQHF
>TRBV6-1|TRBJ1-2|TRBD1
CASSGWTGAYGYTF
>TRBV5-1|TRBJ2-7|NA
CASKRDGSYEQYF
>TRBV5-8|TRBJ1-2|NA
CASSFPGVRTNYGYTF
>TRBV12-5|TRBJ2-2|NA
CASGYGATGELFF
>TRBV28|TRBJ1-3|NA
CASLVGGVSSGNTIYF
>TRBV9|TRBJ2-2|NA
CASSVDPGVGGELFF
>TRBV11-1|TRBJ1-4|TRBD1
CASSLLAGGEKLFF
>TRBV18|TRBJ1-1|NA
CASSPTRGYTEAFF
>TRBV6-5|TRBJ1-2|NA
CASSQLDSNYGYTF
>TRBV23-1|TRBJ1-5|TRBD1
CASSQLTGISNQPQHF
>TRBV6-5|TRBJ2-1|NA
CASRGLPGYEQFF
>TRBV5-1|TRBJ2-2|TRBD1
CASSPGDRGTGELFF
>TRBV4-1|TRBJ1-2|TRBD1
CASSPGQGNYGYTF
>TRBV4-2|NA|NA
CASSQGRVLGGEQYF
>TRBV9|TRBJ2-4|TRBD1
CASSVGGGQGAIAKNIQYF
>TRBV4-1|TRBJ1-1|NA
CASSQLQGTVTEAFF
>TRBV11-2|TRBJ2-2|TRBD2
CASRLAGNTGELFF
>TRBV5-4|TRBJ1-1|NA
CASSLEGREAFF